The 5 T cell receptor beta chains presented below share a single source sample, sequenced in a study of CD8 T cells in ankylosing spondylitis. TCRdb passed the 5' RACE reads through MiXCR, listing each CDR3 protein once. In the table there are about 340,000 distinct CDR3 sequences, approximately 14% of which are singletons. The material sequenced was blood, either unsorted or a sorted T cell fraction (not recorded which). Every receptor here comes from a male donor with ankylosing spondylitis or in good health (not recorded which).

This clonotype was found a few times. CDR3 region: CASSLAPSGSYEQYF. The CDR3 DNA reads TGTGCCAGCAGCTTGGCCCCTAGCGGCTCCTACGAGCAGTACTTC. The V gene is TRBV5-6, the J gene TRBJ2-7; 7 bases are shared with TRBD2. V dropped 0 bases and J dropped 0; count of bases not matched to a gene: 3. The CDR3 length is 15 residues. Germline assignment: CDR1 SGHDT and CDR2 YYEEEE.

This clonotype has at least ten counts. This rearrangement joins TRBV4-1 to TRBJ1-2; D may be TRBD1 (6 bases). CDR3 size: 15 residues. Trimming removed 0 bases from V and 3 bases from J, with 11 bases in between. Germline V CDR1 and CDR2: MGHRA, YSYEKL. The CDR3 here is CASSQDRQGYYGYTF. The CDR3 nucleotides are TGCGCCAGCAGCCAAGATCGGCAGGGGTACTATGGCTACACCTTC.

The V gene is TRBV9, the J gene TRBJ1-4, with 7 nucleotides matching TRBD1. With 3 bases clipped from V and 4 bases from J, the junction kept 15 bases outside the gene matches. CDR3 length: 18 amino acids. The germline gives CDR1 SGDLS, CDR2 YYNGEE. The CDR3 protein is CASSGDTKRQGLNEKLFF. As DNA, the CDR3 is TGTGCCAGCAGCGGTGACACAAAGAGACAGGGCCTTAATGAAAAACTGTTTTTT.

This clonotype was counted at least ten times. This sequence joins TRBV5-1 and TRBJ2-5; a possible D gene is TRBD2 (6 bases). CDR1 SGHRS and CDR2 YFSETQ come from the germline V gene. Trimming stripped 4 bases from V and 5 bases from J, with 21 bases between. The CDR3 consists of 16 residues. CDR3 sequence reads: CASSPSVGGVKETQYF. The DNA of the CDR3 is TGCGCCAGCAGCCCATCTGTGGGGGGAGTAAAGGAGACCCAGTACTTC.

This rearrangement joins TRBV4-2 to TRBJ2-5; possible D gene TRBD2, 7 bases. Trimming shortened V by 1 base and J by 9 bases, and 21 bases separated the two germline ends. Germline CDR1 and CDR2: LGHNA and YNFKEQ. The CDR3 length is 16 residues. Here the CDR3 reads CASSQVALAGEGAQYF. The CDR3 DNA is TGTGCCAGCAGCCAAGTAGCCCTGGCAGGGGAGGGGGCCCAGTACTTC.